A selection of T cell receptor beta chains follows, all from one sample in a study of CD8 T cells in ankylosing spondylitis. TCRdb reanalysed the 5' RACE reads using MiXCR and keeps one entry per CDR3 protein. The sample consists of about 240,000 distinct CDR3 sequences, roughly a tenth of them appearing once. Sequenced sample: blood, either unsorted or a sorted T cell fraction (not recorded which). These receptors were collected from a male donor with ankylosing spondylitis or in good health (not recorded which). CDR3s include the opening cysteine and the closing phenylalanine or tryptophan. D genes are given only for firm matches. A row's size may be missing; if present it is once, few, many or a size class.

V: TRBV5-6; D: TRBD2; size: many; J: TRBJ2-5; CDR3: CASTERQMGGETQYF
V: TRBV24-1; D: TRBD2; size: NA; J: TRBJ2-1; CDR3: CATSDPGTSGRNEQFF
V: TRBV11-3; D: TRBD1; size: NA; J: TRBJ2-2; CDR3: CASSGTGWGNTGELFF
V: TRBV28; D: NA; size: many; J: TRBJ2-2; CDR3: CASSTNRLDLSGELFF
V: TRBV9; D: TRBD2; size: many; J: TRBJ2-3; CDR3: CASSESGGVTDTQYF
V: TRBV9; D: NA; size: NA; J: TRBJ2-1; CDR3: CASSVASGPAGSYNEQFF
V: TRBV2; D: NA; size: many; J: TRBJ1-1; CDR3: CASNLYNWNTEAFF
V: TRBV6-5; D: TRBD1; size: many; J: TRBJ2-7; CDR3: CASSLQGAVFDEQYF
V: TRBV9; D: NA; size: NA; J: TRBJ2-3; CDR3: CASSESPGAEDTQYF
V: TRBV20-1; D: TRBD2; size: many; J: TRBJ2-1; CDR3: CSARDMAWEGQFF
V: TRBV4-2; D: TRBD2; size: many; J: TRBJ2-2; CDR3: CASSQKLAGGRNTGELFF
V: TRBV28; D: NA; size: many; J: TRBJ2-2; CDR3: CASSSDVARGTGELFF
V: TRBV11-2; D: NA; size: NA; J: TRBJ2-7; CDR3: CASSLGNSYEQYF
V: TRBV27; D: NA; size: NA; J: TRBJ2-7; CDR3: CASSFNIPYEQYF
V: TRBV5-6; D: TRBD1; size: NA; J: TRBJ2-1; CDR3: CASSRQGGYNEQFF
V: TRBV7-2; D: NA; size: few; J: TRBJ1-1; CDR3: CASSPHRVTMNTEAFF
V: TRBV20-1; D: NA; size: many; J: TRBJ2-3; CDR3: CSAQGGGPSSRDTQYF
V: TRBV7-2; D: NA; size: few; J: TRBJ2-3; CDR3: CASSKAGTDTQYF
V: TRBV12-3/TRBV12-4; D: NA; size: many; J: TRBJ2-1; CDR3: CASGKGNGEQFF
V: TRBV5-1; D: TRBD1; size: many; J: TRBJ2-3; CDR3: CASGKQGISSRTDTQYF